This TCR beta chain was observed in a study of blood T cells in healthy people across ages. They isolated at least 7 million PBMCs from each sample. A sample-barcoded 5' primer and a J-beta primer mix were used in a second PCR of roughly 7 to 12 cycles. TCRdb reprocessed the 5' RACE reads with MiXCR, giving one entry per CDR3 protein. This sample has about 730,000 distinct CDR3 sequences, with 40% to 45% found just once. The receptor was isolated from a woman aged 55-75 years in good health. Sequencing was done on a sample of blood.

The DNA for the CDR3 is TGTGCCAGCAGCTTAACCCTCCAGGGGCTCGATGGGCAGTTCTTC. Protein product: CASSLTLQGLDGQFF. V gene TRBV7-3 combines with J gene TRBJ2-1; D might be TRBD1 (6 bases). V gave up 0 bases and J gave up 12 bases, with 18 bases separating them. Germline CDR1 and CDR2: SGHTA and FQGTGA. The CDR3 sequence is 15 residues long.